This passage covers 8 T cell receptor beta chains from one sample sequenced in a study of radiotherapy plus CTLA-4 blockade in lung cancer listed by TCRdb under 2018. The method behind the library was the immunoSEQ multiplex PCR assay. The immuneACCESS repertoire file appears here via TCRdb, limited to in-frame rearrangements. These files lack a portion of the clones; in checked studies, under half of the deficit traces to unresolved V genes, and the cause of the others is not known. A total of more than 90,000 clones appear in this sample, roughly 74% of them only once. The biggest ten clones account for approximately 5% of the sample. Sample: peripheral blood, taken from a patient treated with radiotherapy plus ipilimumab. All receptors come from a human donor with non-small cell lung cancer who had a partial response to radiotherapy plus ipilimumab.

The rearrangement uses TRBV27 and TRBJ2-2; the match to TRBD2 covers 8 bases. Unmatched junction bases numbered 11, after V lost 7 bases and J lost 7 bases. This CDR3 is 15 amino acids long. CDR1 is MNHEY, CDR2 SMNVEV, per germline (reference sequence). Written as DNA, the CDR3 is TGTGCCAGCAACCCAACTAGCGGAGGGGGCGGGGAGCTGTTTTTT. Amino acids: CASNPTSGGGGELFF.

This chain links TRBV5-6 with TRBJ2-3; 7 nucleotides line up with TRBD1. V shed 0 bases, J shed 4 bases, and the junction held 8 bases outside the gene matches. Looked up from germline, CDR1 is SGHDT and CDR2 is YYEEEE. The CDR3 is 16 amino acids. CDR3: CASSLVQGTISDTQYF. The DNA of the CDR3 is TGTGCCAGCAGCTTGGTACAGGGGACAATCTCAGATACGCAGTATTTT.

V usage is TRBV6-7 and J usage is TRBJ2-1; 16 nucleotides line up with TRBD2. TRBV6-7 is designated an ORF whose function remains uncertain. J lost 6 bases, V lost 3 bases, and 11 bases had no gene match. CDR3 length: 19 amino acids. The CDR3 sequence is CASSYEGLAGGPPLNEQFF. The CDR3, as DNA: TGTGCCAGCAGTTATGAGGGACTAGCGGGAGGGCCCCCTCTCAATGAGCAGTTCTTC.

The genes are TRBV9 and TRBJ1-4, with 10 bases aligning to TRBD1. The CDR3 length is 15 residues. V shed 5 bases, J shed 5 bases, and the junction held 6 bases outside the gene matches. CDR1 is SGDLS and CDR2 is YYNGEE in the germline V gene. Here the CDR3 DNA reads TGTGCCAGCAGAAAAGGGACAGGGGTAAATGAAAAACTGTTTTTT. Translating it yields CASRKGTGVNEKLFF. The full variable domain, in which reference TRBV9 and TRBJ1-4 provide the parts outside the CDR3, is DSGVTQTPKHLITATGQRVTLRCSPRSGDLSVYWYQQSLDQGLQFLIQYYNGEERAKGNILERFSAQQFPDLHSELNLSSLELGDSALYFCASRKGTGVNEKLFFGSGTQLSVL.

The chain links TRBV28 to TRBJ2-3, with 7 bases matching TRBD1. The CDR3 extends over 14 amino acids. Germline V gene data show CDR1 as MDHEN and CDR2 as SYDVKM. J lost 2 bases, V lost 5 bases, and 4 bases had no gene match. CDR3 loop: CASSPTGTTDTQYF. In nucleotides, the CDR3 is TGTGCCAGCAGTCCGACAGGGACCACAGATACGCAGTATTTT.

This clone was observed a handful of times. V and J are TRBV19 and TRBJ1-1; 7 bases map to TRBD1. Germline CDR1 LNHDA, CDR2 SQIVND (reference sequence). Trimming took 3 bases from V and 4 from J; bases not matched to a gene: 14. The CDR3 runs to 17 residues. The chain's CDR3 is CASSISQGGGLITEAFF. In nucleotides, the CDR3 is TGTGCCAGTAGTATTTCGCAGGGGGGAGGTTTGATCACTGAAGCTTTCTTT.

This chain connects TRBV7-2 to TRBJ2-5, with D perhaps TRBD1 (5 bases). CDR1 and CDR2 (germline): SGHTA, FQGNSA. The CDR3 has 15 residues. Trimming removed 5 bases at V and 4 bases at J, with 17 bases between. CDR3 residues: CASSRSSGWLETQYF. In DNA form, the CDR3 reads TGTGCCAGCAGCCGCAGCTCAGGGTGGTTAGAGACCCAGTACTTC.

The rearrangement uses TRBV11-3 and TRBJ1-6; 9 nucleotides match TRBD1. J gave up 5 bases and V 4 bases, and 12 bases lay outside the gene matches. The CDR3 loop spans 18 amino acids. CDR1 is SGHNT and CDR2 is YENEEA in the germline V gene. CDR3 nucleotides: TGTGCCAGCAGCTCGAGGTTGGTTCGGGACAGGGATAATTCACCCCTCCACTTT. Its translation: CASSSRLVRDRDNSPLHF.